Shown below are 10 T cell receptor beta chains from a single sample sequenced in a study of OX40 agonist ivuxolimab in advanced cancers. Generated by immunoSEQ multiplex PCR, the TCRdb table keeps only in-frame clones and is missing some. The repertoire includes more than 55,000 clones, 87% of them detected once, and about 0.66% sits in the top ten. The material was CD4+ or CD8+ T cells sorted from blood, obtained in a trial of the OX40 agonist ivuxolimab. These TCRs come from an adult with an advanced solid tumor such as melanoma, head and neck, liver or kidney cancer.

The rearrangement joins TRBV5-1 to TRBJ2-7; D possibly corresponds to TRBD2 (5 bases). This CDR3 comprises 13 residues. V shed 0 bases and J shed 4 bases, with 8 bases lying between them. From germline, CDR1 is SGHRS and CDR2 YFSETQ. CDR3 sequence reads: CASSLASGYEQYF. DNA for the CDR3: TGCGCCAGCAGCTTGGCCTCGGGGTACGAGCAGTACTTC.

The chain employs TRBV7-8 and TRBJ1-3; D is perhaps TRBD1 (5 bases). Between the trimmed V and J ends, which lost 5 bases and 3 bases, there was a span of 8 bases. CDR1 is SGHVS, CDR2 FQNEAQ, per germline. CDR3 size: 13 residues. The CDR3 DNA sequence: TGTGCCAGCAGCCAGGGTTTTGGAAACACCATATATTTT. It is translated as CASSQGFGNTIYF.

The chain is built from TRBV5-5 and TRBJ1-2; unclear D gene. In germline, CDR1 is SGHKS, CDR2 YYEKEE (reference sequence). The CDR3 runs to 12 residues. Trimming pared 0 bases from V and 4 bases from J, leaving 4 bases between. CDR3 sequence (DNA): TGTGCCAGCAGCTTGGGCAGCTATGGCTACACCTTC. As protein: CASSLGSYGYTF.

J is TRBJ2-3 and V is TRBV7-9; 9 bases are a match to TRBD2. The CDR3 is 18 amino acids. V dropped 2 bases and J dropped 2; count of bases not matched to a gene: 11. CDR1 is SEHNR and CDR2 is FQNEAQ in the germline V gene (reference sequence). The CDR3 sequence is CASSLSVGASGTTDTQYF. In DNA, the CDR3 is TGTGCCAGCAGCTTATCAGTCGGGGCTAGCGGGACCACAGATACGCAGTATTTT.

The V gene is TRBV6-1, the J gene TRBJ2-2, with TRBD1 as a possible D gene (5 bases). Germline CDR1 MNHNS, CDR2 SASEGT. The CDR3 extends over 14 amino acids. The V end was cut by 6 bases, the J end by 0 bases, with 8 bases between. CDR3 region: CASRDRANTGELFF. Here the CDR3 DNA reads TGTGCCAGCAGAGACAGAGCGAACACCGGGGAGCTGTTTTTT.

This clone has only a few counts. The chain uses TRBV5-6 and TRBJ1-2; unclear D gene. CDR1 SGHDT and CDR2 YYEEEE come from the germline V gene. Trimming took 1 base from V and 4 from J, leaving 11 bases between them. The CDR3 spans 14 residues. CDR3 coding DNA: TGTGCCAGCAGCTTGTCGGGTATTGGCTATGGCTACACCTTC. Translation gives CASSLSGIGYGYTF.

This chain connects TRBV6-5 to TRBJ2-5; 11 nucleotides match TRBD2. J gave up 4 bases and V 6 bases, and 4 bases lay outside the gene matches. The CDR3 sequence is 14 residues long. In germline, CDR1 is MNHEY, CDR2 SVGAGI. The CDR3 region is CASSELAGVETQYF. CDR3 coding DNA: TGTGCCAGCAGCGAACTAGCGGGAGTAGAGACCCAGTACTTC.

The chain joins TRBV7-6 to TRBJ2-2, with D perhaps TRBD1 (5 bases). Trimming removed 0 bases at V and 5 bases at J, with 7 bases between. Germline V gene lookup returns CDR1 SGHVS and CDR2 FNYEAQ. This CDR3 is 14 amino acids long. The CDR3 protein is CASSLAHRTGELFF. In DNA form, the CDR3 reads TGTGCCAGCAGCTTAGCGCACAGGACCGGGGAGCTGTTTTTT.

This clone was observed a handful of times. The V gene is TRBV15, the J gene TRBJ2-7; TRBD2 aligns across 10 bases. The germline V gene has CDR1 LNHNV and CDR2 YYDKDF (reference sequence). The CDR3 extends over 17 amino acids. With V trimmed by 1 base and J by 5 bases, 11 bases remained unmatched. CDR3 bases: TGTGCCACCAGCAGAGGCCCCCGGCTAGCGGGAGACCACGAGCAGTACTTC. It codes for CATSRGPRLAGDHEQYF.

The CDR3 DNA sequence: TGTGCCAGCAGCTTACAGGATACCGGGGAGCTGTTTTTT. Translated, it gives CASSLQDTGELFF. The gene calls are TRBV7-6 and TRBJ2-2, with unresolved D. V gave up 2 bases and J gave up 5 bases, with 6 bases separating them. There are 13 residues in the CDR3. The germline gives CDR1 SGHVS, CDR2 FNYEAQ.